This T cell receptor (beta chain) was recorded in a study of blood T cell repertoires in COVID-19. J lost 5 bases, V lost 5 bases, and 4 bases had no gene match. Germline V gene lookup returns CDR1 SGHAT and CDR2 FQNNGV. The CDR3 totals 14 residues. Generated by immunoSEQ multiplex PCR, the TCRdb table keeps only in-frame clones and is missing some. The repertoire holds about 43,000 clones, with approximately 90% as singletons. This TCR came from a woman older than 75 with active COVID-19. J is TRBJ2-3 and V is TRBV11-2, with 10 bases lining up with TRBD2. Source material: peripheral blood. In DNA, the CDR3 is TGTGCCAGCAGCCGTAGCGGGGGGATAGATACGCAGTATTTT. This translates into CASSRSGGIDTQYF.